This TCR beta chain was identified during a study of radiotherapy plus CTLA-4 blockade in lung cancer. Whole-study results and caveats: Tumor-origin TCR clones grew in blood after radiotherapy plus ipilimumab. Response, reportedly, was best predicted by interferon-beta along with early blood T cell clone dynamics.

Trimming left V 7 bases short and J 6 bases short, with 12 bases between. From germline, CDR1 is MNHEY and CDR2 SVGAGI. The CDR3 contains 12 residues. With regard to this clone: Its matching antigen is unknown.

Sequenced by immunoSEQ multiplex PCR; TCRdb stores in-frame clones only, minus some. The sample includes tens of thousands of clones, 79% seen only once; the top ten take 16%. Receiving focal radiation plus CTLA-4 blockade with ipilimumab were patients who had chemo-refractory metastatic non-small-cell lung cancer. Sequencing was performed on peripheral blood, taken from a patient treated with radiotherapy plus ipilimumab. The chain employs TRBV6-5 and TRBJ1-2; D is undetermined. This receptor was taken from a human donor with non-small cell lung cancer that progressed on radiotherapy plus ipilimumab. DNA of the CDR3: TGTGCCAGCACGATAATGGGCCATGGCTACACCTTC. It encodes CASTIMGHGYTF.